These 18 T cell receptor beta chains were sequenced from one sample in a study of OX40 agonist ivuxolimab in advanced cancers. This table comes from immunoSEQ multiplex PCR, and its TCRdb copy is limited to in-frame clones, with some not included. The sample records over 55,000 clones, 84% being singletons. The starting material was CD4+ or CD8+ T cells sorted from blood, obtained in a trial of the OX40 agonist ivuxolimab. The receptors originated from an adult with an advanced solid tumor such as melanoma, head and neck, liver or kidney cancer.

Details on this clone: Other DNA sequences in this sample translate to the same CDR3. The CDR3 loop reads CASSYSAGSGNTIYF. For the CDR3, the DNA is TGTGCCAGCAGTTACTCGGCAGGCTCTGGAAACACCATATATTTT. V usage is TRBV6-5 and J usage is TRBJ1-3; no clear D. The CDR3 runs to 15 residues. CDR1 and CDR2 (germline): MNHEY, SVGAGI. Trimming left V 0 bases short and J 0 bases short, with 6 bases between.

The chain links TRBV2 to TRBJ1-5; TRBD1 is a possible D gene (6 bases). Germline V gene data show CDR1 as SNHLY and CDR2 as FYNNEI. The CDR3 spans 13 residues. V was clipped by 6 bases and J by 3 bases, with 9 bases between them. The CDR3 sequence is CASSSGVNQPQHF. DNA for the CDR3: TGTGCCAGCAGCTCAGGGGTCAATCAGCCCCAGCATTTT.

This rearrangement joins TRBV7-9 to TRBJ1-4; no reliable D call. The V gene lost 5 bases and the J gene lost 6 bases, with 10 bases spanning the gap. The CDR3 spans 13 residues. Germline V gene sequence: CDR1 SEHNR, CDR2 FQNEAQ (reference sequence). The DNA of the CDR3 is TGTGCCAGCAGCCGAATCGGGGATGAAAAACTGTTTTTT. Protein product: CASSRIGDEKLFF. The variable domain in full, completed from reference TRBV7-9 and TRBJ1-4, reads DTGVSQNPRHKITKRGQNVTFRCDPISEHNRLYWYRQTLGQGPEFLTYFQNEAQLEKSRLLSDRFSAERPKGSFSTLEIQRTEQGDSAMYLCASSRIGDEKLFFGSGTQLSVL.

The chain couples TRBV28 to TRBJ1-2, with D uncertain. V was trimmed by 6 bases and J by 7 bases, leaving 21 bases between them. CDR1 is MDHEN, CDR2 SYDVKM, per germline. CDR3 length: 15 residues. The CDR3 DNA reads TGTGCCAGCAGCCTAGCCCCGGGAGATTTGAGTGGCTACACCTTC. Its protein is CASSLAPGDLSGYTF.

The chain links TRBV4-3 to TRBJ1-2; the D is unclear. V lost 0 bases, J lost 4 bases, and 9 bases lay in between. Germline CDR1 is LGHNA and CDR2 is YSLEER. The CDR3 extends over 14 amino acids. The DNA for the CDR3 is TGCGCCAGCAGCCAAGATCCTAGGGCCTATGGCTACACCTTC. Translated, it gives CASSQDPRAYGYTF.

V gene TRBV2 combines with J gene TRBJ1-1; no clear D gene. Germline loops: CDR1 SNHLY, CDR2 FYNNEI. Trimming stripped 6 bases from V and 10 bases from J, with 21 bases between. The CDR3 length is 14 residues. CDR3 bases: TGTGCCAGCAGGCCTCTTCTCCGGGCCTCAGGAGCTTTCTTT. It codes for CASRPLLRASGAFF.

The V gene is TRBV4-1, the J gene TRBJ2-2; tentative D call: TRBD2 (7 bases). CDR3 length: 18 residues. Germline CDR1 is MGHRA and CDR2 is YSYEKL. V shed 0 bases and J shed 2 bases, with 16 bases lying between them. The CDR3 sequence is CASSQERGASGNTGELFF. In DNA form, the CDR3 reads TGCGCCAGCAGCCAAGAAAGGGGGGCTAGCGGTAACACCGGGGAGCTGTTTTTT.

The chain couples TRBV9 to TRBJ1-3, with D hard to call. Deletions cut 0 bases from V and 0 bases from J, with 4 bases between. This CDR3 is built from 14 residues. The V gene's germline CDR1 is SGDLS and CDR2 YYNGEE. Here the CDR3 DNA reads TGTGCCAGCAGCGTAGGCACCTCTGGAAACACCATATATTTT. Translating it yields CASSVGTSGNTIYF.

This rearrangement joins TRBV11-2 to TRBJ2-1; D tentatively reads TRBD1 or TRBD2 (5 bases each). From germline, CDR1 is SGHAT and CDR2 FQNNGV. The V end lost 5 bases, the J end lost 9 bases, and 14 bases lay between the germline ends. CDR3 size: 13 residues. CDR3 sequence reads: CASSPVWGSEQFF. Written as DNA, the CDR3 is TGTGCCAGCAGCCCAGTCTGGGGGAGTGAGCAGTTCTTC.

The CDR3, as DNA: TGTGCCAGCAGTTTAGGGCGTCAGGACGGTGGCTACACCTTC. Translating gives CASSLGRQDGGYTF. This chain joins TRBV27 and TRBJ1-2; D not certain. This CDR3 has 14 amino acids. V shed 2 bases and J shed 7 bases, with 14 bases lying between them. Germline CDR1 reads MNHEY; CDR2 reads SMNVEV (reference sequence).

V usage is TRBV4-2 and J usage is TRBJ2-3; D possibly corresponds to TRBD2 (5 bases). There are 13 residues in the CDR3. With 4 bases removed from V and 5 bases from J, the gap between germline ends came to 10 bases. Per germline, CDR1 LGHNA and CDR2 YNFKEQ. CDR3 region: CASSRSEGDTQYF. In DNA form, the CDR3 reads TGTGCCAGCAGCCGCTCAGAGGGAGATACGCAGTATTTT.

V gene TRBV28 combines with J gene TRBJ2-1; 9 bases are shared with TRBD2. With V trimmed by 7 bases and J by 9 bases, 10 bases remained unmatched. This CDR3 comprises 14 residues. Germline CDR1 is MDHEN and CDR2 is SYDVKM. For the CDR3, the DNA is TGTGCCAGCATCGCGGGGGGGCCTAGCGGTGAGCAGTTCTTC. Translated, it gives CASIAGGPSGEQFF.

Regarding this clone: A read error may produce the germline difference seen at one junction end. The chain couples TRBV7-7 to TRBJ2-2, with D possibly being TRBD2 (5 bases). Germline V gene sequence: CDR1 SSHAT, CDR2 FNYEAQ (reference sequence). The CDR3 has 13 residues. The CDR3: CASSLRETGELFF. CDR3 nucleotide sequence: TGTGCTAGCAGCTTAAGGGAGACCGGGGAGCTGTTTTTT.

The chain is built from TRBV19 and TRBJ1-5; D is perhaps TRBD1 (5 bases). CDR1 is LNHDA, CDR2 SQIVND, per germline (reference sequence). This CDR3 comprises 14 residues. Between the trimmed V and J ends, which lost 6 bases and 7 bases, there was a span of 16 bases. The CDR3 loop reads CASRTGPGAQPQHF. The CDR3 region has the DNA TGTGCCAGTAGGACGGGGCCAGGCGCACAGCCCCAGCATTTT.

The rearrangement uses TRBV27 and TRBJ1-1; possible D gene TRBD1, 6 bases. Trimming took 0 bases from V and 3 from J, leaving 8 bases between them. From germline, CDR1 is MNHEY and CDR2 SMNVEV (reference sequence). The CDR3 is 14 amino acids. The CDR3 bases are TGTGCCAGCAGTTTATCGAAGGGGGACACTGAAGCTTTCTTT. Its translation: CASSLSKGDTEAFF.

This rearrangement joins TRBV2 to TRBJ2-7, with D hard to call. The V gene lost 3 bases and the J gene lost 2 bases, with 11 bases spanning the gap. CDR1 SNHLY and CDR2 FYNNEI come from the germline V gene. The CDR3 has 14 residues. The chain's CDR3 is CASSESFTAYEQYF. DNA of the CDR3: TGTGCCAGCAGTGAGTCCTTTACAGCCTACGAGCAGTACTTC.

CDR3: CASRGTNEKLFF. The CDR3, as DNA: TGTGCCAGCAGGGGGACTAATGAAAAACTGTTTTTT. This rearrangement joins TRBV28 to TRBJ1-4; D is uncertain. V lost 6 bases and J 2 bases, leaving 4 bases between the germline ends. The germline V gene encodes CDR1 MDHEN and CDR2 SYDVKM. The CDR3 consists of 12 residues.

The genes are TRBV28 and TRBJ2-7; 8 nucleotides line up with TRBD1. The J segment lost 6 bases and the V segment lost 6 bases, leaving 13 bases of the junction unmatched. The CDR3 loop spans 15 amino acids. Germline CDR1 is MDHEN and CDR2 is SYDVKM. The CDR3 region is CASSRPQSRGLEQYF. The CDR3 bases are TGTGCCAGCAGCCGACCGCAATCCAGGGGGCTCGAGCAGTACTTC.